These T cell receptor beta chains were read from a single sample in a study of T cell changes during pregnancy in multiple sclerosis. Sequencing was performed with immunoSEQ multiplex PCR; in TCRdb, only in-frame clones are kept and a portion is missing. The data contain tens of thousands of clones, more than 90% of them singletons. Source: peripheral blood, taken in the second trimester of pregnancy. These TCRs come from a female donor with multiple sclerosis, enrolled in a pregnancy study. Both conserved end residues are part of each CDR3. A D gene is named only where the DNA matches it firmly. Expanded clones get a size class; other rows say once, few or many, or leave the size out.

V gene: TRBV15
D gene: TRBD1
clone size: -
J gene: TRBJ1-2
CDR3 length: 14
CDR3 DNA: TGTGCCACCAGCAGACGGACAGGGGAGGCTGGCTACACCTTC
CDR3 protein: CATSRRTGEAGYTF

V gene: TRBV29-1
D gene: -
clone size: -
J gene: TRBJ1-4
CDR3 length: 12
CDR3 DNA: TGCAGCGTCGGGGTGGAGATCGAAAAACTGTTTTTT
CDR3 protein: CSVGVEIEKLFF

V gene: TRBV5-1
D gene: TRBD1
clone size: -
J gene: TRBJ2-1
CDR3 length: 15
CDR3 DNA: TGCGCCAGCAGCTGGACAGGCAGCTCCTACAATGAGCAGTTCTTC
CDR3 protein: CASSWTGSSYNEQFF

V gene: TRBV6-5
D gene: TRBD1
clone size: -
J gene: TRBJ2-7
CDR3 length: 15
CDR3 DNA: TGTGCCAGCAGTTTCTCGACAGGGGGCGGTTACGAGCAGTACTTC
CDR3 protein: CASSFSTGGGYEQYF

V gene: TRBV19
D gene: -
clone size: -
J gene: TRBJ1-5
CDR3 length: 18
CDR3 DNA: TGTGCCAGTAGTATGGGATTGCGGGATAGAACAGGAATCCAGCCCCAGCATTTT
CDR3 protein: CASSMGLRDRTGIQPQHF

V gene: TRBV19
D gene: TRBD1
clone size: -
J gene: TRBJ1-5
CDR3 length: 17
CDR3 DNA: TGTGCCAGTACCTTACTTCGAAGAGACAGGGGCAATCAGCCCCAGCATTTT
CDR3 protein: CASTLLRRDRGNQPQHF

V gene: TRBV5-4
D gene: -
clone size: -
J gene: TRBJ2-5
CDR3 length: 12
CDR3 DNA: TGTGCCAGCAGCCCCGGTCGAGAGACCCAGTACTTC
CDR3 protein: CASSPGRETQYF

V gene: TRBV25-1
D gene: -
clone size: -
J gene: TRBJ1-4
CDR3 length: 17
CDR3 DNA: TGTGCCAGCAGTGACGTCGCCCCCTCTCAGGGGAAGGAAAAACTGTTTTTT
CDR3 protein: CASSDVAPSQGKEKLFF

V gene: TRBV5-5
D gene: -
clone size: -
J gene: TRBJ1-1
CDR3 length: 17
CDR3 DNA: TGTGCCAGCAGCCTGTGGAGGATGGTATGGGGGAACACTGAAGCTTTCTTT
CDR3 protein: CASSLWRMVWGNTEAFF

V gene: TRBV6-1
D gene: -
clone size: -
J gene: TRBJ2-7
CDR3 length: 15
CDR3 DNA: TGTGCCAGCATCGAACCCGGACAGAGTTTATACGAGCAGTACTTC
CDR3 protein: CASIEPGQSLYEQYF

V gene: TRBV27
D gene: -
clone size: -
J gene: TRBJ1-2
CDR3 length: 16
CDR3 DNA: TGTGCCAGCAGTTTGAGGTTGGGGGCTATCATCTATGGCTACACCTTC
CDR3 protein: CASSLRLGAIIYGYTF

V gene: TRBV10-3
D gene: -
clone size: -
J gene: TRBJ1-1
CDR3 length: 15
CDR3 DNA: TGTGCCATCAGTCGACAGAGCCCTATGAACACTGAAGCTTTCTTT
CDR3 protein: CAISRQSPMNTEAFF

V gene: TRBV27
D gene: TRBD2
clone size: -
J gene: TRBJ2-3
CDR3 length: 15
CDR3 DNA: TGTGCCAGCAGTTTTGGCGGGGGGTTATCAGATACGCAGTATTTT
CDR3 protein: CASSFGGGLSDTQYF

V gene: TRBV9
D gene: -
clone size: -
J gene: TRBJ2-5
CDR3 length: 14
CDR3 DNA: TGTGCCAGCAGCTCCGGGGGGCTAGAAGAGACCCAGTACTTC
CDR3 protein: CASSSGGLEETQYF

V gene: TRBV7-9
D gene: -
clone size: -
J gene: TRBJ2-3
CDR3 length: 17
CDR3 DNA: TGTGCCAGCAGCTTAGGGGGCGGAGGGGCCGGCACAGATACGCAGTATTTT
CDR3 protein: CASSLGGGGAGTDTQYF

V gene: TRBV7-3
D gene: -
clone size: -
J gene: TRBJ2-3
CDR3 length: 14
CDR3 DNA: TGTGCCAGCAGCTTAGGCGGATTCACAGATACGCAGTATTTT
CDR3 protein: CASSLGGFTDTQYF

V gene: TRBV28
D gene: TRBD1
clone size: few
J gene: TRBJ1-6
CDR3 length: 15
CDR3 DNA: TGTGCCACCGACAGGGGACCCCAGGGTAATTCACCCCTCCACTTT
CDR3 protein: CATDRGPQGNSPLHF

V gene: TRBV10-3
D gene: TRBD2
clone size: -
J gene: TRBJ2-3
CDR3 length: 14
CDR3 DNA: TGTGCCATCGGGGGGGACCGAGACACAGATACGCAGTATTTT
CDR3 protein: CAIGGDRDTDTQYF

V gene: TRBV7-3
D gene: -
clone size: -
J gene: TRBJ1-3
CDR3 length: 14
CDR3 DNA: TGTGCCAGCAGCTTAAGCGGGTCTGGAAACACCATATATTTT
CDR3 protein: CASSLSGSGNTIYF

V gene: TRBV10-3
D gene: TRBD2
clone size: -
J gene: TRBJ2-3
CDR3 length: 13
CDR3 DNA: TGTGCCACCCCTAGCGGGAGCACAGATACGCAGTATTTT
CDR3 protein: CATPSGSTDTQYF

V gene: TRBV5-1
D gene: TRBD1
clone size: -
J gene: TRBJ1-4
CDR3 length: 16
CDR3 DNA: TGCGCCAGCAGCTTGATAGGCCAGGGGGGAATTGAAAAACTGTTTTTT
CDR3 protein: CASSLIGQGGIEKLFF

V gene: TRBV29-1
D gene: TRBD2
clone size: -
J gene: TRBJ2-3
CDR3 length: 14
CDR3 DNA: TGCAGCCTGGGACTAGCGGGAGGTGGGGATACGCAGTATTTT
CDR3 protein: CSLGLAGGGDTQYF

V gene: TRBV9
D gene: TRBD2
clone size: -
J gene: TRBJ2-1
CDR3 length: 15
CDR3 DNA: TGTGCCAGCAGCCCGCCTGGACTAGCGGGCTTCCAACAGTTCTTC
CDR3 protein: CASSPPGLAGFQQFF

V gene: TRBV6-1
D gene: -
clone size: -
J gene: TRBJ1-2
CDR3 length: 13
CDR3 DNA: TGTGCCAGCAGTGAAACGGGGAGGAGCGGCTACACCTTC
CDR3 protein: CASSETGRSGYTF

V gene: TRBV18
D gene: TRBD1
clone size: few
J gene: TRBJ1-2
CDR3 length: 13
CDR3 DNA: TGTGCCAGCTCACAGGGACAGAACTATGGCTACACCTTC
CDR3 protein: CASSQGQNYGYTF

V gene: TRBV6-1
D gene: TRBD1
clone size: -
J gene: TRBJ2-5
CDR3 length: 16
CDR3 DNA: TGTGCCAGCAGTGCTACTTCGACAGGGTTCCAAGAGACCCAGTACTTC
CDR3 protein: CASSATSTGFQETQYF

V gene: TRBV7-2
D gene: -
clone size: -
J gene: TRBJ2-1
CDR3 length: 19
CDR3 DNA: TGTGCCAGCAGCTTAGGCGGGAAGTTTCCCAGCAGCTCCTACAATGAGCAGTTCTTC
CDR3 protein: CASSLGGKFPSSSYNEQFF

V gene: TRBV6-6
D gene: -
clone size: -
J gene: TRBJ2-7
CDR3 length: 15
CDR3 DNA: TGTGCCAGCAGTTACCCGGCGGGAATCGGCTACGAGCAGTACTTC
CDR3 protein: CASSYPAGIGYEQYF

V gene: TRBV6-1
D gene: TRBD1
clone size: -
J gene: TRBJ2-2
CDR3 length: 14
CDR3 DNA: TGTGCCAGCAGGGGGACAGGGAACACCGGGGAGCTGTTTTTT
CDR3 protein: CASRGTGNTGELFF

V gene: TRBV29-1
D gene: -
clone size: -
J gene: TRBJ2-5
CDR3 length: 13
CDR3 DNA: TGCAGCGTTGAGATGGTGCGGGGTGAGACCCAGTACTTC
CDR3 protein: CSVEMVRGETQYF

V gene: TRBV29-1
D gene: -
clone size: few
J gene: TRBJ1-1
CDR3 length: 13
CDR3 DNA: TGCAGCGGGTCTAGACAGGTGAACACTGAAGCTTTCTTT
CDR3 protein: CSGSRQVNTEAFF

V gene: TRBV9
D gene: -
clone size: -
J gene: TRBJ2-3
CDR3 length: 13
CDR3 DNA: TGTGCCAGCAGCGATCCTAGCCTTGATACGCAGTATTTT
CDR3 protein: CASSDPSLDTQYF

V gene: TRBV7-8
D gene: TRBD2
clone size: -
J gene: TRBJ2-7
CDR3 length: 15
CDR3 DNA: TGTGCCAGCAGCTACCGGGACTACTCCTTCTACGAGCAGTACTTC
CDR3 protein: CASSYRDYSFYEQYF

V gene: TRBV28
D gene: TRBD1
clone size: -
J gene: TRBJ1-1
CDR3 length: 15
CDR3 DNA: TGTGCCAGCAGTTTACACCGGGACAGCAATCTGCCAGCTTTCTTT
CDR3 protein: CASSLHRDSNLPAFF

V gene: TRBV5-1
D gene: -
clone size: -
J gene: TRBJ1-6
CDR3 length: 14
CDR3 DNA: TGCGCCAGCAGCTTACAGGGCTATAATTCACCCCTCCACTTT
CDR3 protein: CASSLQGYNSPLHF